The TCR beta chain under discussion was sequenced for a study of T cell responses to AZD1222 COVID-19 vaccine. General observations from the study: Baseline serostatus was positive in only a handful of AZD1222 recipients. None of the repertoires were sampled until the peak T cell response had passed. Increases in Spike-specific TCR breadth and depth were seen after two AZD1222 doses.

Germline CDR1 and CDR2: SNHLY and FYNNEI. V gave up 3 bases and J gave up 4 bases; unmatched junction bases: 3. The CDR3 sequence is 13 residues long. The method was immunoSEQ multiplex PCR; TCRdb's version includes in-frame clones alone and lacks a portion of them. This sample carries 150,000 to 180,000 clones, about nine tenths of them seen once, and the ten largest clones take 1.5% to 2%. This clone occurred once. Its antigen is unknown. The sequence came from an adult in good health. The input for sequencing was peripheral blood, taken on day 0 of AZD1222 vaccination. V is TRBV2 and J is TRBJ2-7; 7 nucleotides agree with TRBD1. Written as DNA, the CDR3 is TGTGCCAGCAGTGATACAGGGGAATACGAGCAGTACTTC. It encodes CASSDTGEYEQYF. Full variable domain (rest looked up from reference TRBV2 and TRBJ2-7): EPEVTQTPSHQVTQMGQEVILRCVPISNHLYFYWYRQILGQKVEFLVSFYNNEISEKSEIFDDQFSVERPDGSNFTLKIRSTKLEDSAMYFCASSDTGEYEQYFGPGTRLTVT.